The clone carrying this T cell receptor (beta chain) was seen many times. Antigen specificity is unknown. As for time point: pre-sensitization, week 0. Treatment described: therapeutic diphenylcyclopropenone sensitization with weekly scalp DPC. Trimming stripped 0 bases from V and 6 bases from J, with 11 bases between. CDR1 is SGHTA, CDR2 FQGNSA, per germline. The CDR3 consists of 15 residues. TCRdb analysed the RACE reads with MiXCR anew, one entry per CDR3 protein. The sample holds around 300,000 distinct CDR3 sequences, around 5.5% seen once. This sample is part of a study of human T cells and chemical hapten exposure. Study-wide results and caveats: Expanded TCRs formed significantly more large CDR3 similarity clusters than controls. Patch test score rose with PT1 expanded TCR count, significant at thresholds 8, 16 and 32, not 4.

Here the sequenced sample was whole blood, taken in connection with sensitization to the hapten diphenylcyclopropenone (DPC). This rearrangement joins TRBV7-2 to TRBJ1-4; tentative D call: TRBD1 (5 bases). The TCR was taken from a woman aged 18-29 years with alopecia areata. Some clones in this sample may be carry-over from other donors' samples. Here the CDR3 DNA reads TGTGCCAGCAGCTTAGCGGCGCAGGGCCATGAAAAACTGTTTTTT. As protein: CASSLAAQGHEKLFF.